Shown below are 5 T cell receptor beta chains from a single sample sequenced in a study of T cells in Graves' hyperthyroidism and ophthalmopathy. The source material, RNA transcripts, was used to amplify TCR beta CDR3 regions. In the first-round RT-PCR of the TCR CDR3, the HTBI primer set was used. TCRdb redid the calling of the multiplex PCR reads with MiXCR, one entry per CDR3 protein. The table lists approximately 430,000 distinct CDR3 sequences, around 14% of them singletons, with approximately 14% in the top ten. Sequenced: blood. These receptors all come from a woman aged 18-29 years with Graves' hyperthyroidism.

The rearrangement uses TRBV27 and TRBJ1-6; unclear D gene. Trimming pared 2 bases from V and 13 bases from J, leaving 12 bases between. Germline V CDR1 and CDR2: MNHEY, SMNVEV (reference sequence). The length of the CDR3 is 13 residues. The CDR3 protein is CASSLTRDAPLHF. The CDR3 DNA reads as TGTGCCAGCAGTTTAACCCGGGATGCTCCCCTCCACTTT.

The table lists this clonotype with a few counts. The chain is built from TRBV4-1 and TRBJ2-5; TRBD1 or TRBD2 may be the D gene (5 bases each). Trimming stripped 2 bases from V and 0 bases from J, with 13 bases between. This CDR3 contains 16 residues. CDR1 is MGHRA and CDR2 is YSYEKL in the germline V gene. CDR3 protein: CASSQPGRRYQETQYF. Written as DNA, the CDR3 is TGCGCCAGCAGCCAACCGGGACGCCGGTACCAAGAGACCCAGTACTTC.

At least ten counts were recorded for this clonotype. The chain employs TRBV6-6 and TRBJ1-1; no clear D gene. The ends were cut back, 0 bases at V and 7 bases at J, with 9 bases in the middle. The CDR3 covers 13 residues. The germline gives CDR1 MNHNY, CDR2 SVGAGI (reference sequence). Here the CDR3 reads CASSYSGSYEAFF. CDR3 in DNA: TGTGCCAGCAGTTACTCCGGGTCATATGAAGCTTTCTTT.

This clonotype was seen repeatedly, ten times or more. V and J are TRBV5-6 and TRBJ2-1; D is undetermined. Trimming cost V 4 bases and J 0 bases, with 5 bases left between them. This CDR3 contains 13 residues. Germline-derived CDR1 and CDR2 are SGHDT and YYEEEE. Here the CDR3 DNA reads TGTGCCAGCAGCGTCCGCTCCTACAATGAGCAGTTCTTC. This translates into CASSVRSYNEQFF.

This clonotype was seen ten or more times. The V gene is TRBV12-3 or TRBV12-4, the J gene TRBJ1-6; TRBD1 matches 7 bases. Trimming took 5 bases from V and 7 from J; bases not matched to a gene: 8. This CDR3 is built from 15 residues. The chain's CDR3 is CASSIRQGGNSPLHF. The DNA of the CDR3 is TGTGCCAGCAGTATAAGACAGGGAGGAAATTCACCCCTCCACTTT.